Listed below are T cell receptor beta chains from one sample, sequenced in a study of T cell repertoires in cytomegalovirus infection. No antigen has been assigned to these receptors. One entry per CDR3 protein results from TCRdb running MiXCR on the reads. The data show roughly 350,000 distinct CDR3 sequences, about 34% seen once. Material: cultured PBMCs, obtained from culture after CMV antigen stimulation. These TCRs come from a human donor in good health (CMV status not recorded). Some clones in this sample may be carry-over from other donors' samples. The CDR3 runs from the conserved cysteine through the conserved F or W. Size is stated for part of the rows, as once, few or many counts, or as a class when the clone is expanded.

V gene	clone size	J gene	CDR3 protein
TRBV28	once	TRBJ1-2	CATSTRANYGYTF
TRBV24-1	few	TRBJ2-2	CATSDRGRGYTGELFF
TRBV30	NA	TRBJ1-2	CAWGDVAGYTF
TRBV29-1	NA	TRBJ1-1	CSVGGGAGAVTEAFF
TRBV4-2	few	TRBJ2-2	CASSQAVGSHTGELFF
TRBV7-2	few	TRBJ2-2	CASSISTGELFF
TRBV7-3	few	TRBJ2-1	CASGSGSSYNEQFF
TRBV5-1	many	TRBJ2-3	CASSPDRDTQYF
TRBV4-1	NA	TRBJ1-1	CASSQGYTYTEAFF
TRBV12-5	few	TRBJ1-1	CASGIQENTEAFF
TRBV10-3	many	TRBJ2-3	CAISGDSVTDTQYF
TRBV12-3/TRBV12-4	many	TRBJ1-3	CASRPPRTGPSGNTIYF
TRBV7-2	many	TRBJ2-3	CASSTRAQGADTQYF
TRBV5-1	NA	TRBJ1-4	CASSSTVNEKLFF
TRBV6-2/TRBV6-3	NA	TRBJ2-5	CASSYTPGGQGSWTQYF
TRBV5-4	once	TRBJ2-3	CASSPTLFGRGADTQYF
TRBV19	NA	TRBJ2-2	CASTLIGQSTGELFF
TRBV7-8	NA	TRBJ1-1	CASSLLMVTEAFF
TRBV25-1	NA	TRBJ2-7	CASSVSRGYYEQYF
TRBV24-1	NA	TRBJ1-5	CATSDAGTANQPQHF
TRBV6-6	NA	TRBJ2-4	CASRPRPPGAQVAKNIQYF
TRBV7-2	few	TRBJ1-4	CASSLGYYPGRINEKLFF
TRBV6-1	NA	TRBJ1-1	CASSVEGKWSEAFF
TRBV29-1	NA	TRBJ1-1	CSVCIQRDTEAFF
TRBV30	few	TRBJ1-2	CAWTHHSLYGYTF
TRBV7-6	NA	TRBJ1-1	CASSSGPAENTEAFF
TRBV11-3	few	TRBJ2-1	CASTHPGGHNEQFF
TRBV6-5	few	TRBJ1-1	CASSYSAVMNTEAFF
TRBV6-8	NA	TRBJ2-1	CATRGQLNNEQFF
TRBV12-3/TRBV12-4	few	TRBJ2-2	CASRRTAPNTGELFF
TRBV10-3	NA	TRBJ2-7	CAISDCYEQYF
TRBV4-1	NA	TRBJ1-6	CASSQEQAYNSPLHF
TRBV11-2	NA	TRBJ2-1	CASSFLGVSYNEQFF
TRBV20-1	NA	TRBJ2-3	CSARTGGADTQYF
TRBV28	NA	TRBJ2-1	CASSLWVTSTDNEQFF
TRBV4-3	NA	TRBJ2-1	CASSQGGTSGRRGEQFF
TRBV19	NA	TRBJ2-7	CASSPVRLSSYEQYF
TRBV27	NA	TRBJ1-1	CASRLIKGNTEAFF
TRBV4-3	NA	TRBJ2-3	CASSQSGSRTDTQYF
TRBV6-6	few	TRBJ1-6	CASSSVPRVTDNSPLHF
TRBV28	NA	TRBJ1-4	CASSSRPGTLPGSEKLFF
TRBV7-2	many	TRBJ1-1	CASSPRQGDTEAFF
TRBV11-3	NA	TRBJ1-2	CASSPAGRSYGYTF
TRBV7-2	few	TRBJ2-5	CASSSIAGGNLGTQYF
TRBV4-3	few	TRBJ2-7	CASSQAPGGYEQYF
TRBV6-2/TRBV6-3	few	TRBJ1-6	CASSSTAFSPLHF